This TCR beta chain was sequenced in a study of blood T cell repertoires in COVID-19. TCRdb's copy holds only in-frame clones and misses some; the assay was immunoSEQ multiplex PCR. The sample has 130,000 to 150,000 clones, 88% seen once. Trimming shortened V by 0 bases and J by 0 bases, and 12 bases separated the two germline ends. This CDR3 region has 16 residues. Germline V lookup: CDR1 SGHTS, CDR2 YDEGEE. The sample consisted of PBMCs or T cells enriched from blood (not recorded which). This rearrangement joins TRBV5-8 to TRBJ2-5; the D gene is possibly TRBD2 (6 bases). The receptor comes from a woman aged 25-40 years with acute COVID-19. The CDR3 coding sequence is TGTGCCAGCAGCTTGGGGAGGGGCCCGTACCAAGAGACCCAGTACTTC. Translating gives CASSLGRGPYQETQYF.